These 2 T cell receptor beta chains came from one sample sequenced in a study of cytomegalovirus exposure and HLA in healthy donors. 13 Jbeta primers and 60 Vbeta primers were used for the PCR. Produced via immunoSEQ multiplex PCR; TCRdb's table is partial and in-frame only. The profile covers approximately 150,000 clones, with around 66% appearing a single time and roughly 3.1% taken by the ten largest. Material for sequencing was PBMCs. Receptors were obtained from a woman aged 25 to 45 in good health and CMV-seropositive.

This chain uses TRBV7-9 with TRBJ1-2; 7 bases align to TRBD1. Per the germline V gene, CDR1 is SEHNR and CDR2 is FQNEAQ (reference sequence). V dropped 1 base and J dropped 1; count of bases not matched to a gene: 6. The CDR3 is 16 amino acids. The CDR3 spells CASSLGTGELNYGYTF. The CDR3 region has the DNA TGTGCCAGCAGCTTAGGGACAGGAGAGCTTAACTATGGCTACACCTTC.

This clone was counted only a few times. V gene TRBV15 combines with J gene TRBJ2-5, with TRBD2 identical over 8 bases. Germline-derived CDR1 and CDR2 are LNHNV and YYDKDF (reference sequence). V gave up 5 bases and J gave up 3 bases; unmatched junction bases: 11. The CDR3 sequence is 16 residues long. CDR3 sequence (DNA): TGTGCCACCAGCCCCGGCGGGGGGTTCCGCGAAGAGACCCAGTACTTC. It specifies CATSPGGGFREETQYF.